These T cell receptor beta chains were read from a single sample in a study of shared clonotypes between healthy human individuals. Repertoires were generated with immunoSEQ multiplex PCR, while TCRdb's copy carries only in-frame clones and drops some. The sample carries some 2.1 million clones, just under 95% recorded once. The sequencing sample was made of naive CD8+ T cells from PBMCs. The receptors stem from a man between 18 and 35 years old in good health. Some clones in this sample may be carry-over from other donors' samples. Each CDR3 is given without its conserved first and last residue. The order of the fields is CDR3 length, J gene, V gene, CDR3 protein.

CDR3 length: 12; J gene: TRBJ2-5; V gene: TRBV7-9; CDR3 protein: ASNRSPLQETQY
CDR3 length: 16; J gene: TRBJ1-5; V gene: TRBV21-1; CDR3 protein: ASSKGKSRGGSNQPQH
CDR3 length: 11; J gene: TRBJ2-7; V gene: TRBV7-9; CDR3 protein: ASSLGTSAEQY
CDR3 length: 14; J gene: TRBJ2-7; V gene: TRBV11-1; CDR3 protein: ASGRGPGGASYEQY
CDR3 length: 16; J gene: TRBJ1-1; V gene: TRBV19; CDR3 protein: ASRGRITRGNMNTEAF
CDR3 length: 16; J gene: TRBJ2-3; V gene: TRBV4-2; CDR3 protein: ASSQDRSRGGDTDTQY
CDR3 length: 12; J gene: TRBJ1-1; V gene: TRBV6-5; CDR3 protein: ASSPGGESTEAF
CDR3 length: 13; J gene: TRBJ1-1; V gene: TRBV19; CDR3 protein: AISDREGLGTEAF
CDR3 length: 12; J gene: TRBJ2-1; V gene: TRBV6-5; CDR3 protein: ASSPGPPYNEQF
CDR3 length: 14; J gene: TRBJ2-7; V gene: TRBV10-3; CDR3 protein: AISRRREEGDYEQY
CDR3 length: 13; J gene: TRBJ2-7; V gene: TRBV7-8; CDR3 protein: ASSLRRDLYYEQY
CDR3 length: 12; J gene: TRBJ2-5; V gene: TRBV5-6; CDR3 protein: ASSLGDSQETQY
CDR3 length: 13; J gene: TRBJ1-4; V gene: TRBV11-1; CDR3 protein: ASSPSSGANEKLF
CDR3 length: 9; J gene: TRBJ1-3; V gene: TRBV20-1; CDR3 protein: SGYRGNTIY
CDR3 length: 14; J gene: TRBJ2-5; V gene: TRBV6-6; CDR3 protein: ASSYYRPGGGETQY
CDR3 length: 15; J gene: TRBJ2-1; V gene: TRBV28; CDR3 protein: ASSLMSRAASYNEQF
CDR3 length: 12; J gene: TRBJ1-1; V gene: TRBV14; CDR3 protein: ASSQDGGYTEAF
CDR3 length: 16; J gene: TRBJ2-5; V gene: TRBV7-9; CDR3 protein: ASSFLRSKTGIIETQY
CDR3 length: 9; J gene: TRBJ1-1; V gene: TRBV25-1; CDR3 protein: ASSDSTEAF
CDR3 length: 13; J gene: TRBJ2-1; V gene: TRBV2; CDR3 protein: ASQPRIGGQNEQF
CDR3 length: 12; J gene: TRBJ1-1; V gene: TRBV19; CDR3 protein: ASSIGLGRTEAF
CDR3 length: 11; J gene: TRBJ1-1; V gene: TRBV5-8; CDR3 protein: ASSLGFGAEAF
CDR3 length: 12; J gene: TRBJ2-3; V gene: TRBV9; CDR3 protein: ASSAEGAGDTQY
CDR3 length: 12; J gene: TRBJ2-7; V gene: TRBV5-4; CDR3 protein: ASSLGGGGYEQY
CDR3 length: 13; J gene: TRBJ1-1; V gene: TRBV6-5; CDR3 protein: ASSSLTGINTEAF
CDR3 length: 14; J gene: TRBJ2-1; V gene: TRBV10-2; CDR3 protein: ASSESASQYYNEQF
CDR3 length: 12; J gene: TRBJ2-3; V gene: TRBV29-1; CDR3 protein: SVERVLPADTQY
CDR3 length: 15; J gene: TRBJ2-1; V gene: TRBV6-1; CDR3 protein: ASSELVGTSGNNEQF